The 17 T cell receptor beta chains given below trace back to one sample, sequenced in a study of spatial heterogeneity in lung cancer. Using its own MiXCR run on the 5' RACE reads, TCRdb lists one record per CDR3 protein. The sample yields 7,500 to 10,000 distinct CDR3 sequences, approximately 3.6% seen once. The time point was: blood taken at disease recurrence. Sequencing covered unsorted whole RNA taken from tumor, nontumor lung or frozen PBMC. Material: PBMCs, obtained at recurrence. These receptor sequences come from a female donor with early-stage non-small cell lung cancer.

This clonotype was detected many times. This beta chain represents an off-target read in a library built for alpha chains; its size is of limited meaning. The CDR3 region is CASSLAGGGAFGETQYF. In DNA form, the CDR3 reads TGTGCCAGCAGCTTAGCGGGCGGCGGGGCTTTCGGTGAGACCCAGTACTTC. This chain joins TRBV7-6 and TRBJ2-5; tentative D call: TRBD2 (6 bases). This CDR3 spans 17 amino acids. The V end lost 0 bases, the J end lost 5 bases, and 19 bases lay between the germline ends. The germline V gene has CDR1 SGHVS and CDR2 FNYEAQ.

In this sample, this clonotype turned up many times. The library was designed around alpha chains, so this beta chain is a stray read whose abundance carries little weight. The rearrangement uses TRBV29-1 and TRBJ2-5, with a weak D call TRBD2 (5 bases). This CDR3 is 13 amino acids long. Trimming stripped 4 bases from V and 7 bases from J, with 16 bases between. From germline, CDR1 is SQVTM and CDR2 ANQGSEA. The CDR3 DNA follows: TGCAGCGTTGCGAGTCAGAGGGATGGGACCCAGTACTTC. Protein product: CSVASQRDGTQYF. The variable domain in full, with the rest retrieved from reference TRBV29-1 and TRBJ2-5, is SAVISQKPSRDICQRGTSLTIQCQVDSQVTMMFWYRQQPGQSLTLIATANQGSEATYESGFVIDKFPISRPNLTFSTLTVSNMSPEDSSIYLCSVASQRDGTQYFGPGTRLLVL.

This clonotype is labeled as medium-sized. This beta chain was picked up by a library intended for alpha chains and is off target, so its count carries little meaning. The rearrangement joins TRBV20-1 to TRBJ2-3; TRBD1 is a possible D gene (5 bases). Germline lookup yields CDR1 DFQATT and CDR2 SNEGSKA (reference sequence). The CDR3 totals 10 residues. V lost 6 bases to trimming and J lost 8 bases, with 9 bases between them. CDR3 region: CSAGLVTQYF. CDR3 DNA: TGCAGTGCGGGGCTAGTTACGCAGTATTTT.

This clonotype has at least ten counts. In a library made to pick up alpha chains, this beta chain is a stray read with a size that means little. V usage is TRBV10-2 and J usage is TRBJ2-3; TRBD2 matches 12 bases. J lost 0 bases, V lost 8 bases, and 6 bases had no gene match. The CDR3 totals 16 residues. The V gene's germline CDR1 is WSHSY and CDR2 SAAADI. The CDR3 sequence: CASETGLAGSTDTQYF. The CDR3 nucleotides are TGCGCCAGCGAAACCGGACTAGCGGGGAGCACAGATACGCAGTATTTT.

This clonotype has a count of ten or more. The junction departs from germline at one end; a sequencing error may be responsible. This beta chain came through as a stray read in a library set up for alpha chains, and its size says little. This chain joins TRBV14 and TRBJ2-7, with D unclear. There are 13 residues in the CDR3. Germline CDR1 and CDR2: SGHDN and FVKESK. CDR3: CASSQGTVYGQYF. In nucleotides, the CDR3 is TGTGCCAGCAGCCAAGGCACGGTCTACGGGCAGTACTTC.

Judged by abundance, this clonotype is medium-sized. Because the library targeted alpha chains, this beta chain is an off-target read whose size means little. The chain carries TRBV4-1 and TRBJ2-3; D not resolved. The CDR3 has 13 residues. Germline CDR1 reads MGHRA; CDR2 reads YSYEKL. With 4 bases removed from V and 3 bases from J, the gap between germline ends came to 8 bases. The CDR3 coding sequence is TGCGCCAGCAGCCCGCCTGGGACAGATACGCAGTATTTT. The encoded protein is CASSPPGTDTQYF.

This clonotype was detected only a few times. The size of this beta chain means little, since it is a stray read in a library made for alpha chains. This chain uses TRBV5-1 with TRBJ1-2, with 8 bases fitting TRBD1. The CDR3 runs 14 residues. Trimming at V came to 1 base and at J to 7 bases, leaving 6 bases not matched to a gene. Looked up from germline, CDR1 is SGHRS and CDR2 is YFSETQ. CDR3 bases: TGCGCCAGCAGCTTGTCAGGGACAGGCGGTGGCTACACCTTC. This gives the protein CASSLSGTGGGYTF.

This clonotype was found many times. This beta chain turned up in a library designed for alpha chains; as an off-target read, its abundance says little. V gene TRBV12-3 or TRBV12-4 combines with J gene TRBJ2-3, with 11 bases aligning to TRBD2. Trimming at V came to 4 bases and at J to 1 base, leaving 7 bases not matched to a gene. The CDR3 totals 17 residues. As DNA, the CDR3 is TGTGCCAGCAGTTCCTCTAGCGGGGGGCGCCGCACAGATACGCAGTATTTT. It yields the protein CASSSSSGGRRTDTQYF.

In its sample, this clonotype ranks as medium-sized. This beta chain turned up in a library designed for alpha chains; as an off-target read, its abundance says little. This chain links TRBV5-1 with TRBJ1-1; 8 bases fit TRBD1. Trimming removed 2 bases from V and 4 bases from J; junction bases left unmatched: 4. Germline V lookup: CDR1 SGHRS, CDR2 YFSETQ. This CDR3 is 14 amino acids long. CDR3 bases: TGCGCCAGCAGCTTCTCAGGGGGCGGCACTGAAGCTTTCTTT. Its protein is CASSFSGGGTEAFF.

This clonotype was seen many times. This beta chain turned up in a library designed for alpha chains; as an off-target read, its abundance says little. The chain employs TRBV29-1 and TRBJ1-2, with D hard to call. Germline values: CDR1 SQVTM, CDR2 ANQGSEA. The CDR3 spans 14 residues. Between the trimmed V and J ends, which lost 2 bases and 2 bases, there was a span of 12 bases. The CDR3 nucleotides are TGCAGCGTTGAACCTCCCGGGGTGAACTATGGCTACACCTTC. It specifies CSVEPPGVNYGYTF.

This clonotype was counted ten times or more. A library made for alpha chains picked up this beta chain off target, so its size means little. The J gene is TRBJ2-7, the V gene TRBV19, with 7 bases identical to TRBD1. The CDR3 runs to 14 residues. V lost 4 bases, J lost 2 bases, and 5 bases stayed unmatched. The germline CDR1 and CDR2 sequences are LNHDA and SQIVND (reference sequence). CDR3 residues: CASSTGTDPYEQYF. CDR3 sequence (DNA): TGTGCCAGTAGTACCGGGACAGATCCCTACGAGCAGTACTTC.

This clonotype was detected many times. Because this beta chain is a stray read in a library intended to capture alpha chains, its abundance should not be given much weight. The CDR3 protein is CASRRGEETEAFF. The CDR3 bases are TGCGCCAGCAGGAGGGGAGAGGAGACTGAAGCTTTCTTT. The chain carries TRBV10-1 and TRBJ1-1; TRBD1 is a possible D gene (5 bases). Germline V gene sequence: CDR1 WNHNN, CDR2 SYGVQD (reference sequence). Trimming removed 6 bases from V and 5 bases from J, with 13 bases in between. The CDR3 runs to 13 residues.

This clonotype is judged medium-sized. This beta chain appears as a stray read in a library generated for alpha chains; its size is not informative. The chain carries TRBV29-1 and TRBJ2-3; D is unresolved. CDR1 is SQVTM and CDR2 is ANQGSEA in the germline V gene. V lost 4 bases and J 3 bases, leaving 2 bases between the germline ends. This CDR3 has 10 amino acids. The CDR3 DNA follows: TGCAGCGTTGGGACAGATACGCAGTATTTT. Protein sequence: CSVGTDTQYF.

This clonotype was counted many times. This beta chain turned up in a library designed for alpha chains; as an off-target read, its abundance says little. The chain uses TRBV4-2 and TRBJ2-1, with 9 positions matching TRBD1. Trimming at V came to 5 bases and at J to 5 bases, leaving 7 bases not matched to a gene. Germline assignment: CDR1 LGHNA and CDR2 YNFKEQ. The CDR3 is 15 residues long. The CDR3 loop is CASSTGQGPHNEQFF. As DNA, the CDR3 is TGTGCCAGCAGCACTGGACAGGGGCCCCACAATGAGCAGTTCTTC.

With respect to this clonotype: Within a library made for alpha chains, this beta chain is off target, and its count is uninformative. The gene calls are TRBV7-9 and TRBJ2-7, with D possibly being TRBD1 or TRBD2 (5 bases each). Germline assignment: CDR1 SEHNR and CDR2 FQNEAQ (reference sequence). V was shortened by 6 bases and J by 3 bases, with 24 bases between the two germline ends. CDR3 length: 17 amino acids. The CDR3 DNA sequence: TGTGCCAGCAGTCCCCGGGACCCCCCAAAGGGTATCTACGAGCAGTACTTC. This gives the protein CASSPRDPPKGIYEQYF.

For this clonotype: This beta chain is an unintended read in a library built for alpha chains; its size means little. V gene TRBV11-3 combines with J gene TRBJ2-1; 14 bases fit TRBD2. Germline CDR1 reads SGHNT; CDR2 reads YENEEA. V gave up 5 bases and J gave up 2 bases; unmatched junction bases: 5. The CDR3 totals 17 residues. The DNA for the CDR3 is TGTGCCAGCAGCCCCGGACTAGCGGGGGGACCCTACAATGAGCAGTTCTTC. It translates to CASSPGLAGGPYNEQFF.

About this clonotype: This beta chain is an unintended read in a library built for alpha chains; its size means little. The chain couples TRBV5-6 to TRBJ2-1, with no clear D. The CDR3 runs to 11 residues. Per the germline V gene, CDR1 is SGHDT and CDR2 is YYEEEE. Trimming took 0 bases from V and 6 from J, leaving 1 base between them. The DNA for the CDR3 is TGTGCCAGCAGCTTGGCCAATGAGCAGTTCTTC. It is translated as CASSLANEQFF.